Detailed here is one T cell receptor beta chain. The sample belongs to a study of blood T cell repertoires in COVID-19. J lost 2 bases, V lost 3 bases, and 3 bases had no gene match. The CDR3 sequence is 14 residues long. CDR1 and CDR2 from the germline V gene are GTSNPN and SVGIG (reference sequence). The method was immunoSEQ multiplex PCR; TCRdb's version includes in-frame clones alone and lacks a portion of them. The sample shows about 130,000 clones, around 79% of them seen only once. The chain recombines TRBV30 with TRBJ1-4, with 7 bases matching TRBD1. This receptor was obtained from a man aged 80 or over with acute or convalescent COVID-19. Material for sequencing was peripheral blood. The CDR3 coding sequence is TGTGCCTGGAGCGCGGGACAGACTAATGAAAAACTGTTTTTT. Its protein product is CAWSAGQTNEKLFF.